The 27 T cell receptor beta chains given below trace back to one sample, sequenced in a study of cytomegalovirus exposure and HLA in healthy donors. With 60 Vbeta and 13 Jbeta primers, the PCR was carried out. Repertoires were generated with immunoSEQ multiplex PCR, while TCRdb's copy carries only in-frame clones and drops some. The sample has around 140,000 clones; around four fifths are singletons. The specimen was PBMCs. The source of these receptors is a man aged 30-40 years in good health and CMV-seropositive.

The genes are TRBV18 and TRBJ2-1; 8 bases are a match to TRBD2. The CDR3 extends over 16 amino acids. V was clipped by 2 bases and J by 6 bases; unmatched bases: 9. Germline V CDR1 and CDR2: KGHSH, LQKENI. As DNA, the CDR3 is TGTGCCAGCTCACCAAGGGAAGCGGGGGTAAGCAATGAGCAGTTCTTC. Translating gives CASSPREAGVSNEQFF.

This clone has a handful of counts. This chain uses TRBV29-1 with TRBJ2-3, with D perhaps TRBD2 (5 bases). Germline values: CDR1 SQVTM, CDR2 ANQGSEA. CDR3 length equals 14 residues. Deletions cut 1 base from V and 4 bases from J, with 12 bases between. CDR3 DNA: TGCAGCGTTGAAGCAAATCCCGGGGCAGATACGCAGTATTTT. Its protein is CSVEANPGADTQYF.

The chain has TRBV12-5 and TRBJ1-2; D not certain. This CDR3 has 12 residues. The V end was cut by 4 bases, the J end by 10 bases, with 13 bases between. Per germline, CDR1 LGHNT and CDR2 FRNRAP. CDR3 amino acids: CASGSGWFDYTF. The CDR3 DNA follows: TGTGCTAGTGGTTCGGGGTGGTTTGACTACACCTTC.

The chain recombines TRBV5-7 with TRBJ2-7; D perhaps matches TRBD2 (6 bases). TRBV5-7 is an ORF, and what it does is uncertain. Trimming cost V 4 bases and J 6 bases, with 11 bases left between them. The CDR3 covers 12 residues. CDR3 residues: CASSLPGGEQYF. DNA of the CDR3: TGTGCCAGCAGCCTTCCCGGGGGCGAGCAGTACTTC.

This chain joins TRBV28 and TRBJ2-7; D gene ambiguous. In germline, CDR1 is MDHEN, CDR2 SYDVKM. V was shortened by 5 bases and J by 4 bases, with 6 bases between the two germline ends. The CDR3 consists of 11 residues. CDR3 loop: CASSNSYEQYF. CDR3 DNA sequence: TGTGCCAGCAGTAACAGTTACGAGCAGTACTTC.

The chain recombines TRBV10-2 with TRBJ2-3, with TRBD2 as a possible D gene (6 bases). The CDR3 is 14 residues long. With 3 bases removed from V and 2 bases from J, the gap between germline ends came to 9 bases. In germline, CDR1 is WSHSY, CDR2 SAAADI. This chain's CDR3 is CASSEAGHTDTQYF. In DNA form, the CDR3 reads TGCGCCAGCAGTGAAGCGGGCCACACAGATACGCAGTATTTT.

The genes are TRBV7-7 and TRBJ2-3; the D gene is possibly TRBD1 (6 bases). This CDR3 is 15 amino acids long. The V end was cut by 5 bases, the J end by 0 bases, with 12 bases between. Germline values: CDR1 SSHAT, CDR2 FNYEAQ (reference sequence). The chain's CDR3 is CASSHGQTSTDTQYF. The CDR3, as DNA: TGTGCCAGCAGCCATGGACAGACTAGCACAGATACGCAGTATTTT.

V usage is TRBV11-3 and J usage is TRBJ2-1; 7 nucleotides agree with TRBD1. V lost 1 base and J lost 2; bases outside the gene matches: 2. This CDR3 comprises 15 residues. Germline V lookup: CDR1 SGHNT, CDR2 YENEEA. CDR3 sequence (DNA): TGTGCCAGCAGCTTAGCCGGGACAGCCTACAATGAGCAGTTCTTC. This sequence encodes CASSLAGTAYNEQFF.

This clone has at least ten counts. The chain recombines TRBV27 with TRBJ1-2, with D maybe TRBD1 (5 bases). Trimming removed 5 bases at V and 8 bases at J, with 12 bases between. The CDR3 has 12 residues. Looked up from germline, CDR1 is MNHEY and CDR2 is SMNVEV (reference sequence). CDR3 coding DNA: TGTGCCAGCAGTGGGGCATACTCCGGCTACACCTTC. Translated: CASSGAYSGYTF.

The V and J genes are TRBV28 and TRBJ2-1; 8 bases map to TRBD2. Per germline, CDR1 MDHEN and CDR2 SYDVKM. CDR3 length equals 13 residues. Trimming took 3 bases from V and 6 from J; bases not matched to a gene: 1. CDR3 DNA: TGTGCCAGCAGTTTGGGGACTAGCAATGAGCAGTTCTTC. As protein: CASSLGTSNEQFF. Drawing the rest from reference TRBV28 and TRBJ2-1, the complete variable domain is DVKVTQSSRYLVKRTGEKVFLECVQDMDHENMFWYRQDPGLGLRLIYFSYDVKMKEKGDIPEGYSVSREKKERFSLILESASTNQTSMYLCASSLGTSNEQFFGPGTRLTVL.

The chain is built from TRBV5-1 and TRBJ2-1; 9 bases match TRBD1. This CDR3 contains 15 residues. Germline CDR1 SGHRS, CDR2 YFSETQ. V shed 4 bases, J shed 0 bases, and the junction held 2 bases outside the gene matches. CDR3 nucleotide sequence: TGCGCCAGCAGCAGGGGACAGGGCTCCTACAATGAGCAGTTCTTC. Translation: CASSRGQGSYNEQFF.

The chain carries TRBV4-1 and TRBJ2-5; 9 bases agree with TRBD1. Trimming at V came to 0 bases and at J to 5 bases, leaving 7 bases not matched to a gene. CDR1 and CDR2 (germline): MGHRA, YSYEKL. The CDR3 is 16 residues long. CDR3 protein: CASSQEGTGIGETQYF. CDR3 coding DNA: TGCGCCAGCAGCCAAGAGGGGACAGGGATCGGGGAGACCCAGTACTTC.

This chain uses TRBV30 with TRBJ1-6; tentative D call: TRBD1 (5 bases). V lost 2 bases and J 8 bases, leaving 16 bases between the germline ends. CDR1 and CDR2 from the germline V gene are GTSNPN and SVGIG (reference sequence). The CDR3 is made up of 15 amino acids. This chain's CDR3 is CAWSTTRERDSPLHF. The DNA of the CDR3 is TGTGCCTGGAGTACGACCAGGGAGCGGGATTCACCCCTCCACTTT.

The V gene is TRBV7-9, the J gene TRBJ2-5; 9 bases map to TRBD1. Germline V gene lookup returns CDR1 SEHNR and CDR2 FQNEAQ (reference sequence). Trimming at V came to 4 bases and at J to 2 bases, leaving 14 bases not matched to a gene. The CDR3 loop spans 18 amino acids. CDR3 DNA sequence: TGTGCCAGCAGCTCCACCGTGGACAGGGGACTCCATCAAGAGACCCAGTACTTC. Protein: CASSSTVDRGLHQETQYF.

The chain combines TRBV5-1 with TRBJ2-7; D unresolved. This CDR3 is 14 amino acids long. Germline V lookup: CDR1 SGHRS, CDR2 YFSETQ. The V end lost 5 bases, the J end lost 2 bases, and 14 bases lay between the germline ends. The CDR3 reads CASRTGGRTYEQYF. CDR3 sequence (DNA): TGCGCCAGCAGGACTGGCGGCAGAACCTACGAGCAGTACTTC.

The chain employs TRBV5-1 and TRBJ2-3; weak D call: TRBD2 (6 bases). Germline V gene data show CDR1 as SGHRS and CDR2 as YFSETQ. The CDR3 covers 14 residues. With 0 bases removed from V and 4 bases from J, the gap between germline ends came to 9 bases. CDR3 sequence (DNA): TGCGCCAGCAGCTTGGGACTAGGTGCAGATACGCAGTATTTT. Its translation: CASSLGLGADTQYF.

This clone has only a few counts. The chain's CDR3 is CASNGQGAGDTQYF. The CDR3 DNA reads as TGTGCCAGCAACGGACAGGGGGCGGGAGATACGCAGTATTTT. V gene TRBV5-6 combines with J gene TRBJ2-3, with 11 bases matching TRBD1. The CDR3 is 14 amino acids. The V gene's germline CDR1 is SGHDT and CDR2 YYEEEE. V gave up 6 bases and J gave up 5 bases; unmatched junction bases: 5. Variable domain in full (rest from reference TRBV5-6 and TRBJ2-3): DAGVTQSPTHLIKTRGQQVTLRCSPKSGHDTVSWYQQALGQGPQFIFQYYEEEERQRGNFPDRFSGHQFPNYSSELNVNALLLGDSALYLCASNGQGAGDTQYFGPGTRLTVL.

CDR3 sequence: CASRTGPETQYF. The CDR3 nucleotides are TGTGCCAGCCGAACAGGCCCAGAGACCCAGTACTTC. This chain uses TRBV28 with TRBJ2-5; tentatively, D is TRBD1 (5 bases). The CDR3 has 12 residues. CDR1 is MDHEN and CDR2 is SYDVKM in the germline V gene. Trimming pared 8 bases from V and 4 bases from J, leaving 11 bases between.

The J gene is TRBJ2-3, the V gene TRBV11-2, with TRBD1 matching over 9 bases. Trimming at V came to 2 bases and at J to 11 bases, leaving 5 bases not matched to a gene. This CDR3 contains 13 residues. CDR1 and CDR2 (germline): SGHAT, FQNNGV. The DNA for the CDR3 is TGTGCCAGCAGCTTATGGGACAGGGCGGAGCAGTATTTT. Its protein product is CASSLWDRAEQYF.

The V call is TRBV6-5, the J call TRBJ2-7; tentative D call: TRBD1 (6 bases). CDR1 and CDR2 from the germline V gene are MNHEY and SVGAGI. The V and J ends lost 0 bases and 2 bases respectively, with 8 bases between them. The CDR3 length is 14 residues. Here the CDR3 DNA reads TGTGCCAGCAGTTACTCGGGGGCGGCCTACGAGCAGTACTTC. Its protein product is CASSYSGAAYEQYF.

The J gene is TRBJ2-5, the V gene TRBV15; TRBD2 is a possible D gene (6 bases). This CDR3 spans 13 amino acids. The V and J ends lost 9 bases and 3 bases respectively, with 14 bases between them. Germline V gives CDR1 LNHNV, CDR2 YYDKDF (reference sequence). In DNA form, the CDR3 reads TGTGCCACTGGACTCTGGAGGGAAGAGACCCAGTACTTC. Its protein product is CATGLWREETQYF.

This rearrangement joins TRBV28 to TRBJ2-2, with 8 nucleotides matching TRBD1. V trimming: 8 bases; J trimming: 1 base; junction bases outside the gene matches: 0. The CDR3 extends over 13 amino acids. Germline CDR1 and CDR2: MDHEN and SYDVKM. CDR3 in DNA: TGTGCCAGCGGGACAGGGAACACCGGGGAGCTGTTTTTT. Amino acids: CASGTGNTGELFF.

This sequence joins TRBV5-1 and TRBJ2-1; TRBD2 aligns across 11 bases. Losses at the gene ends were 4 bases for V and 5 bases for J; bases not matched to a gene: 20. The CDR3 length is 20 residues. Germline values: CDR1 SGHRS, CDR2 YFSETQ. The CDR3 region has the DNA TGCGCCAGCAGCAACCGACTAGCGGGAACGGTATCAGGCAAGGACAATGAGCAGTTCTTC. This sequence encodes CASSNRLAGTVSGKDNEQFF.

The gene calls are TRBV28 and TRBJ2-7; tentative D call: TRBD1 (5 bases). Deletions cut 4 bases from V and 2 bases from J, with 15 bases between. Germline lookup yields CDR1 MDHEN and CDR2 SYDVKM. The CDR3 runs 15 residues. The CDR3 DNA is TGTGCCAGCAGTTCCACCAACAGGTTAGCCTACGAGCAGTACTTC. Translation: CASSSTNRLAYEQYF.

This chain links TRBV7-9 with TRBJ2-5; 7 bases align to TRBD1. The CDR3 length is 15 residues. Germline CDR1 reads SEHNR; CDR2 reads FQNEAQ (reference sequence). The trim removed 1 base at V and 0 bases at J, leaving 2 bases unmatched. CDR3 nucleotide sequence: TGTGCCAGCAGCTTAGGGACAGGCTACCAAGAGACCCAGTACTTC. This encodes CASSLGTGYQETQYF.

The gene calls are TRBV7-9 and TRBJ2-3, with 16 positions matching TRBD2. J was trimmed by 3 bases and V by 5 bases; bases with no gene match: 8. Germline-derived CDR1 and CDR2 are SEHNR and FQNEAQ (reference sequence). The CDR3 contains 18 residues. DNA of the CDR3: TGTGCCAGCAGCATCGGGACTAGCGGGGGGGTTTTGACAGATACGCAGTATTTT. This translates into CASSIGTSGGVLTDTQYF.

CDR3 in amino acids: CASSFSGTGIYEQYF. The CDR3 DNA follows: TGCGCCAGCAGCTTTTCCGGGACAGGGATCTACGAGCAGTACTTC. This chain connects TRBV5-1 to TRBJ2-7, with 9 bases identical to TRBD1. The CDR3 is 15 amino acids. From germline, CDR1 is SGHRS and CDR2 YFSETQ. Germline trimming cut 2 bases from V and 3 bases from J; bases unmatched to any gene: 6.